The clone carrying this T cell receptor (beta chain) was counted a single time. The antigen is unknown. The sample comes from a study of T cell repertoires in cytomegalovirus infection. Study overall: As its CMV epitopes, the study selected recently identified HLA-C-restricted and well-studied HLA-B-restricted targets. Carrying CMV and the relevant HLA type showed in public TCR beta signatures. Study-level points and caveats: HLA-C-restricted TCR beta clonotypes specific for CMV led the ex vivo response. There were carriers of CMV plus the relevant HLA, and cumulative public TCR beta family frequency identified them.

CDR1 is LNHDA, CDR2 SQIVND, per germline (reference sequence). The CDR3 is 13 amino acids. V was cut by 6 bases and J by 3 bases, with 11 bases left in between. TCRdb analysed the reads with MiXCR anew, one entry per CDR3 protein. The sample holds 150,000 or so distinct CDR3 sequences; more than 25% are singletons and the top ten take roughly half. The chain couples TRBV19 to TRBJ1-1; TRBD1 might be the D (5 bases). The source of this sequence is a human donor in good health (CMV status not recorded). Some clones in this sample may be carry-over from other donors' samples. The material sequenced was CD8+ T cells from cultured PBMCs, taken from culture after CMV antigen stimulation. The CDR3: CASRAGIDTEAFF. The CDR3 region has the DNA TGTGCCAGTAGGGCAGGGATAGACACTGAAGCTTTCTTT.